The sequence of this T cell receptor (beta chain) was determined in a study of cytomegalovirus exposure and HLA in healthy donors (dated by TCRdb to about 2017). With respect to the entire study: According to an earlier analysis of 450 to 650 of the donors, some 180 million T cells yielded over 100 million unique TCR beta sequences and approximately 300 Gb of sequence data. An early release that covered fewer than 750 HLA-typed donors contained 250 to 350 gigabases of sequencing data and 75 million to 100 million unique TCR sequences. Of the 300 to 500 genotyped donors, 65% to 90% were placed in the genetic ancestry cluster associated with self-reported Caucasian donors. The study was designed to test whether signatures of past pathogen exposure could be identified by cataloging public T cell receptors. The study profiled the T cell repertoires of 500 to 800 subjects by immunosequencing and related them to cytomegalovirus serostatus. Besides the first cohort of around 670 subjects, a separate validation cohort made up of 90 to 150 different subjects was used. High-throughput TCR immunosequencing, statistical association of individual TCRs with disease status, and machine learning were combined to predict cytomegalovirus infection status. A later analysis re-examined previously published TCR beta repertoires from just over 650 donors and added high-resolution HLA genotyping to investigate patterns of TCR occurrence. The later analysis used no new phenotypic data to find candidate immune exposures, relying instead on TCR beta sequences and their occurrence across donors. An earlier analysis of around 540 of the donors applied high-throughput TCR beta sequencing to assess whether each TCR beta V gene segment acted as functional or pseudogenic. Donor age, sex, ethnicity and CMV serostatus were collected together with the repertoire data. In a later genetic analysis, genome-wide SNP genotypes for about three fifths of the roughly 670 donors were used, and that subset was treated as a discovery cohort. Every discovery cohort repertoire had been produced on one sequencing platform. Both class I and class II loci were covered by HLA typing, at four-digit resolution. The number of typed donors differed by locus: roughly 620-630 for A, B, C, DRB1 and DQB1; approximately 540 for DQA1; around 580 for DPA1; and roughly 450 for DPB1. A handful of DR-DQ haplotypes were handled as single units for association and clustering because linkage in the cohort was strong. Across around 400 genotyped donors of the cohort, an average of about 240,000 unique TCR beta nucleotide sequences per donor were sequenced, and 15% to 20% of those sequences were non-productive.

V and J are truncated by 6 bases and 3 bases respectively, leaving an intervening sequence of 3 bases. Counted from cysteine to phenylalanine, this CDR3 has 11 amino acids. The only DNA kept is the CDR3, 33 bases in frame from the first base. The germline V gene sets CDR1 to MNHNS and CDR2 to SASEGT. A word on this clone: The antigen this receptor binds is unknown. Base qualities are not at hand, and no much larger clone is one base apart.

The cohort comprised around 700 healthy bone marrow donors. Cohort members were all nominally healthy when sampled, although unrecorded immune exposures were likely present. The donor tested CMV seropositive, placing the donor among the approximately 310 seropositive members of the cohort. Every donor gave a peripheral blood sample, and the peripheral blood mononuclear cells from that sample were used for TCR beta sequencing. Genomic DNA was extracted from the blood cell samples with the Qiagen DNeasy Blood Extraction Kit. Preparation of the library involved the immunoSEQ multiplex PCR assay. For the multiplex PCR, a mixture combining 60 forward primers for TCR Vbeta segments and 13 reverse primers for TCR Jbeta segments was used. The CDR3 region of rearranged TCR beta genes was amplified from genomic DNA by a multiplex PCR assay. The amplified TCR beta libraries were sequenced on the Illumina HiSeq System as 87-base-pair reads. Processing in the source paper ran as follows. A later analysis counted about 82 million unique TCR beta chains across the 600 to 850 repertoires, and 9 million to 14 million of these chains were shared by at least two donors. Raw reads were error-corrected and collapsed into unique sequences by a nearest-neighbor algorithm in which closely related sequences were merged to remove PCR and sequencing errors. Alignment of CDR3 sequences to IMGT reference sequences was used to assign V, D and J gene segments. For a sequence to be retained, at least a six-nucleotide match to both a V gene segment and a J gene segment was required. A rearrangement counted as productive if the CDR3 had no stop codons and remained in frame with V and J, and every other rearrangement counted as non-productive. Following IMGT convention, CDR3 was defined as the stretch from the second conserved V-encoded cysteine to the conserved J-encoded phenylalanine. The earlier analysis of some 580 of the donors excluded any sequence lacking an unambiguous match to a single V gene segment. In an earlier analysis of roughly 600 of the donors, a V segment was called functional when productive rearrangements were above 56.7%, and segregating when the standard deviation between donors exceeded 5%. A statistical classification framework was built for diagnosing cytomegalovirus status from the catalog of TCR beta chain sequences. In a later analysis, TCR nucleotide sequences were compared against IMGT/GENE-DB human TR gene sequences so that V and J genes could be assigned. A later analysis assigned CDR3 sequences and most-parsimonious VDJ recombination scenarios with the TCRdist pipeline. In a later analysis, each TCR beta chain was defined by its CDR3 amino acid sequence together with its V-gene family, and reads lacking a unique V-gene family were excluded. As a way to deal with suspected cross-contamination and a sequencing artifact, a later analysis dropped more than 500 nucleotide sequences that were highly shared and had low generation probability. In a later analysis, a clonal expansion index for each public chain was calculated from normalized within-repertoire ranks of inferred template counts. Generation probabilities in a later analysis came from a VDJ recombination model fitted to out-of-frame rearrangements, and those results were checked against IGoR. A later analysis scored TCR-TCR, TCR-HLA and TCR-CMV co-occurrence with hypergeometric tests, applying a repertoire-size bias correction to TCR pairs. False discovery rates were estimated in a later analysis by permuting HLA or CMV assignments 20 times. In a later analysis, co-occurring TCRs were grouped using DBSCAN, and TCRdist sequence similarity was added for clustering within HLA-allele-positive subsets. For co-occurrence clustering, repertoires with fewer than 30,000 or more than 120,000 public chains were excluded, along with about five repertoires with anomalous nucleotide sharing. The source is immuneACCESS, and TCRdb retained only in-frame sequences with V and J called. Part of the clones is not carried over; for the studies checked, unresolved V genes explain less than half of this, and the remainder is unexplained. Clone size and V and J calls were adopted from that table, with D and trimming inferred from the DNA. In this sample the table shows over 150,000 clones, approximately 80% of which occur a single time. Around a tenth of the sample is in the top ten clones.

Points the paper makes about the study in general: Across donors, most TCR sequences were observed very rarely, whereas some public TCRs were present in many individuals. Compared with the roughly 700-donor mean, donors in an Asian-associated ancestry cluster had fewer N-insertions in productive TCRs, according to a later genetic analysis. According to a later analysis, most CMV-associated TCR beta chains appeared to be HLA-restricted, and the HLA associations seemed to be driven largely by CMV exposure. Because HLA typing was missing for some donors at each locus, association tests included only the typed subset. The sequencing pipeline was judged likely to have produced a cluster of highly shared sequence variants as a technical artifact. In a later analysis, HLA-associated TCR beta chains showed more clonal expansion and lower generation probabilities than non-associated chains that were equally common. Assigning TCR associations to individual alleles was difficult when HLA alleles, especially DR and DQ, strongly co-occurred. The authors suggested that the approach could potentially be extended to other disease states and immunological phenotypes. Immune exposure information for the cohort was limited to CMV serostatus. A further reported finding was that TCR beta sequences accurately predicted the HLA-A and HLA-B alleles for most subjects in the first cohort. A later analysis found that TCR association rates varied across HLA loci, with DRB1 alleles showing the most associated TCRs and HLA-C alleles the fewest. Sequencing depth was assumed to be roughly uniform across donors in the presence/absence analyses, though that assumption may not hold. The 87-base-pair reads could not distinguish some IMGT-functional V segments, including TRBV6-2 and TRBV6-3, so those segments were excluded. Only TCR beta chains were sequenced in this cohort, and the absence of alpha or paired-chain data limited detectable features. Specific HLA alleles were associated with 15,000 to 20,000 TCR beta sequences at a false discovery rate of 0.05 in a later analysis. In the study, 150 to 200 TCR beta chains were listed as associated with cytomegalovirus. An earlier analysis of 450 to 750 of the donors showed that most TCR beta V segments appeared in productive rearrangements either about 87% or about 30% of the time, which broadly matched IMGT annotations. The classifier was reported to diagnose cytomegalovirus status with high specificity and sensitivity in both the original and validation cohorts. A few of the identified cytomegalovirus-associated TCR beta chains were confirmed in vitro to be specific for cytomegalovirus antigens. According to a later analysis, parvovirus B19, influenza, CMV and Epstein-Barr virus appeared linked to several top co-occurrence clusters. V-gene and J-gene trimming of TCR beta chains was associated with a missense DCLRE1C variant in a later genetic analysis, and the association was replicated in an independent cohort. The earlier analysis of 587 of the donors excluded some 15 rarely observed V segments, including chromosome 9 orphons, because counts were too low. Linkage disequilibrium might explain the correlated functional status among segregating V segments, but an unknown experimental factor could not be ruled out.

This sequence originates from a man over 45 in good health and CMV-seropositive. The sequencing input was PBMCs. The chain links TRBV6-1 with TRBJ2-1; the D gene is not confidently resolved. The CDR3 region reads CASRHYNEQFF. The DNA reads TGTGCCAGCAGACACTACAATGAGCAGTTCTTC.